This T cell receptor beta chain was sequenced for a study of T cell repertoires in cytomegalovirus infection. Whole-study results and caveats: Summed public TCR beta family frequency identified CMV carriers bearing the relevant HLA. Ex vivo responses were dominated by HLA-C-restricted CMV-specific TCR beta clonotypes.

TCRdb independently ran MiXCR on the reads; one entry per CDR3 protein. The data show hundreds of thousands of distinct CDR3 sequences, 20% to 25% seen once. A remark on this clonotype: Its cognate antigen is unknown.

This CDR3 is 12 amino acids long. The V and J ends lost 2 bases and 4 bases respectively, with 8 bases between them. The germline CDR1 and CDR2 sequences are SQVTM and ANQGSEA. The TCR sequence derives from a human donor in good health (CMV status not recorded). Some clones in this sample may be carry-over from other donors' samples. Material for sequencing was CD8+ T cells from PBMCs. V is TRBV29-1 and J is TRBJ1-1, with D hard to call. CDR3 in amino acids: CSVESRSTEAFF. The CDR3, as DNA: TGCAGCGTTGAATCGCGTAGCACTGAAGCTTTCTTT.